This TCR beta chain was obtained from a study of control samples from healthy donors and cancer patients. This CDR3 spans 13 amino acids. V lost 7 bases and J lost 6; bases outside the gene matches: 6. Using immunoSEQ multiplex PCR, the repertoire was profiled, and TCRdb retains in-frame clones only, with some absent. The sample contains tens of thousands of clones, more than 70% of which appear only once. The rearrangement links TRBV12-3 or TRBV12-4 to TRBJ2-3, with 8 bases that match TRBD1. The sequenced material came from blood. The TCR comes from a woman aged 45 to 65 in good health. CDR3 coding DNA: TGTGCCAGCACCGAGGACAGGGTTGATACGCAGTATTTT. This gives the protein CASTEDRVDTQYF.